The entry below describes one T cell receptor (beta chain). The length of the CDR3 is 15 residues. Trimming removed 7 bases from V and 4 bases from J, with 16 bases in between. Germline CDR1 reads MDHEN; CDR2 reads SYDVKM. Clones were read by immunoSEQ multiplex PCR, and TCRdb kept only the in-frame ones, dropping some. The table lists hundreds of thousands of clones, around 76% of them singletons. This sample stems from a study of shared clonotypes between healthy human individuals. This receptor was taken from a middle-aged woman in good health. Some clones in this sample may be carry-over from other donors' samples. This sequence joins TRBV28 and TRBJ2-2; D is uncertain. Sequencing was carried out using PBMCs. CDR3 residues: CASTPPPFGTGELFF. The CDR3 nucleotides read TGTGCCAGCACCCCCCCGCCGTTCGGCACCGGGGAGCTGTTTTTT.